This is a list of T cell receptor beta chains from one sample in a study of blood T cell repertoires in COVID-19. Method: immunoSEQ multiplex PCR; TCRdb's copy keeps in-frame clones and lacks some. The sample has fewer than 60,000 clones; just under 90% are singletons. Material: peripheral blood. The origin of the receptors is a woman between 55 and 75 years old with COVID-19, enrolled during active disease. The CDR3 runs from the conserved cysteine through the conserved F or W. A D gene is named only where the DNA matches it firmly. Only some rows state a clone size, as once, few, many or a class for expanded clones.

clone_size: -; d_call: TRBD2; j_call: TRBJ2-1; v_call: TRBV6-5; cdr3_aa: CASSRLAGGYNEQFF; cdr3_nt: TGTGCCAGCAGTCGACTAGCGGGAGGGTACAATGAGCAGTTCTTC
clone_size: once; d_call: TRBD1; j_call: TRBJ1-1; v_call: TRBV5-6; cdr3_aa: CASSFRTGGTNTEAFF; cdr3_nt: TGTGCCAGCAGCTTTCGGACAGGGGGAACCAACACTGAAGCTTTCTTT
clone_size: -; d_call: -; j_call: TRBJ2-1; v_call: TRBV16; cdr3_aa: CASSPIAGQGTSGHNEQFF; cdr3_nt: TGTGCCAGCAGCCCAATTGCGGGACAGGGGACTAGCGGTCACAATGAGCAGTTCTTC
clone_size: few; d_call: TRBD2; j_call: TRBJ2-1; v_call: TRBV19; cdr3_aa: CASSGGTSGTSSYNEQFF; cdr3_nt: TGTGCCAGTAGTGGAGGGACTAGCGGGACTAGCTCCTACAATGAGCAGTTCTTC
clone_size: -; d_call: -; j_call: TRBJ2-1; v_call: TRBV2; cdr3_aa: CASRRGGGYNEQFF; cdr3_nt: TGTGCCAGTAGGAGGGGTGGTGGATACAATGAGCAGTTCTTC
clone_size: -; d_call: -; j_call: TRBJ1-5; v_call: TRBV20-1; cdr3_aa: CSASQGQGQPQHF; cdr3_nt: TGCAGTGCTAGTCAGGGGCAGGGTCAGCCCCAGCATTTT
clone_size: -; d_call: TRBD2; j_call: TRBJ2-3; v_call: TRBV29-1; cdr3_aa: CSAPLAGTDTQYF; cdr3_nt: TGCAGCGCCCCCCTAGCGGGCACAGATACGCAGTATTTT
clone_size: -; d_call: -; j_call: TRBJ2-7; v_call: TRBV7-3; cdr3_aa: CASSLMARGEQYF; cdr3_nt: TGTGCCAGCAGCTTAATGGCCCGCGGCGAGCAGTACTTC
clone_size: -; d_call: -; j_call: TRBJ1-5; v_call: TRBV12-3/TRBV12-4; cdr3_aa: CASSRGSNQPQHF; cdr3_nt: TGTGCCAGCAGCAGGGGTAGCAATCAGCCCCAGCATTTT
clone_size: -; d_call: -; j_call: TRBJ1-2; v_call: TRBV29-1; cdr3_aa: CSVVSGAYGYTF; cdr3_nt: TGCAGCGTTGTCTCAGGGGCCTATGGCTACACCTTC
clone_size: -; d_call: -; j_call: TRBJ1-6; v_call: TRBV7-2; cdr3_aa: CASSPTGTKSPLHF; cdr3_nt: TGTGCCAGCAGCCCTACGGGAACAAAGTCACCCCTCCACTTT
clone_size: few; d_call: -; j_call: TRBJ1-5; v_call: TRBV6-2/TRBV6-3; cdr3_aa: CASSYQDSSSTQHF; cdr3_nt: TGTGCCAGCAGTTACCAGGACAGTAGTAGCACCCAGCATTTT